This T cell receptor (beta chain) was obtained from a study of technical replicates of blood from a handful of donors. Profiling relied on immunoSEQ multiplex PCR, and the TCRdb table lists in-frame clones only, not all of them. Of about 67,000 clones in the sample, roughly 98% were seen once. The CDR3 sequence is 15 residues long. Germline V gene lookup returns CDR1 MNHNS and CDR2 SASEGT. J gave up 6 bases and V 4 bases, and 11 bases lay outside the gene matches. The genes are TRBV6-1 and TRBJ2-7; 8 bases agree with TRBD2. The receptor comes from a human donor in good health. Sequences were obtained from T cells isolated from PBMCs. CDR3 sequence reads: CASSVSPSGSLEQYF. The DNA of the CDR3 is TGTGCCAGCAGTGTGAGTCCCAGCGGGAGTCTCGAGCAGTACTTC.